The 4 T cell receptor beta chains below were found in one sample sequenced in a study of cytomegalovirus exposure and HLA in healthy donors. Primers: 60 Vbeta forward and 13 Jbeta reverse. Sequencing used immunoSEQ multiplex PCR; TCRdb keeps in-frame clones, though not all of them. The repertoire includes 140,000 or so clones, approximately 76% of them detected once, and approximately 1.8% sits in the top ten. The sequencing sample was made of PBMCs. Every receptor here comes from a man in his forties or fifties in good health and CMV-seronegative.

The V and J genes are TRBV6-1 and TRBJ2-3; D may be TRBD2 (7 bases). With 1 base removed from V and 3 bases from J, the gap between germline ends came to 14 bases. Germline CDR1 reads MNHNS; CDR2 reads SASEGT. The CDR3 loop spans 16 amino acids. The CDR3 loop reads CASSEDGGGGTDTQYF. The CDR3 DNA is TGTGCCAGCAGTGAAGATGGGGGCGGGGGAACAGATACGCAGTATTTT.

This rearrangement joins TRBV5-1 to TRBJ2-5; a possible D gene is TRBD2 (6 bases). CDR3 length: 14 amino acids. V shed 4 bases and J shed 5 bases, with 15 bases lying between them. In germline, CDR1 is SGHRS, CDR2 YFSETQ. DNA of the CDR3: TGCGCCAGCAGCCCCCACGGAGGGAGCGAGACCCAGTACTTC. Residues: CASSPHGGSETQYF.

CDR3 residues: CASSEVAGGRELFF. The CDR3 coding sequence is TGCGCCAGCAGTGAAGTAGCGGGAGGCCGGGAGCTGTTTTTT. V usage is TRBV10-2 and J usage is TRBJ2-2, with 10 bases matching TRBD2. The CDR3 consists of 14 residues. V shed 3 bases and J 9 bases; nucleotides not matched to a gene: 4. Germline CDR1 WSHSY, CDR2 SAAADI.

The chain has TRBV4-2 and TRBJ2-1, with 15 bases fitting TRBD2. With 1 base clipped from V and 4 bases from J, the junction kept 2 bases outside the gene matches. The CDR3 totals 17 residues. From germline, CDR1 is LGHNA and CDR2 YNFKEQ. CDR3 loop: CASSQGGLAGGYNEQFF. The CDR3 bases are TGTGCCAGCAGCCAAGGGGGACTAGCGGGGGGATACAATGAGCAGTTCTTC.